The 13 T cell receptor beta chains in this list originate from one sample, sequenced in a study of T cell clones after liver transplantation. The assay was immunoSEQ multiplex PCR, and TCRdb's table has in-frame clones only and misses some. The sample records some 80,000 clones, 84% being singletons. Sample: CD4+ T cells from blood, taken less than 50 months after liver transplant. These receptors came from a human patient who received a liver transplant. These T cells may partly come from the graft donor.

The chain recombines TRBV7-3 with TRBJ2-3, with 8 bases that match TRBD1. Germline-derived CDR1 and CDR2 are SGHTA and FQGTGA. J was trimmed by 6 bases and V by 5 bases; bases with no gene match: 16. The CDR3 spans 17 residues. The CDR3 region is CASSTGFLDRAVDTQYF. CDR3 in DNA: TGTGCCAGCAGCACCGGATTTCTGGACAGGGCGGTCGATACGCAGTATTTT.

The genes are TRBV5-1 and TRBJ1-4; maybe TRBD1 (6 bases). The germline V and J ends were trimmed by 3 bases and 7 bases, with 13 bases remaining between them. The CDR3 has 14 residues. Germline V CDR1 and CDR2: SGHRS, YFSETQ. The CDR3 bases are TGCGCCAGCAGCTGGACAGCTTCGAGTGAAAAACTGTTTTTT. Its protein product is CASSWTASSEKLFF. The full variable domain, rest sourced from reference TRBV5-1 and TRBJ1-4, is KAGVTQTPRYLIKTRGQQVTLSCSPISGHRSVSWYQQTPGQGLQFLFEYFSETQRNKGNFPGRFSGRQFSNSRSEMNVSTLELGDSALYLCASSWTASSEKLFFGSGTQLSVL.

This sequence joins TRBV5-4 and TRBJ1-2; D unclear. CDR3 length equals 14 residues. From germline, CDR1 is SGHNT and CDR2 YYREEE (reference sequence). Deletions cut 0 bases from V and 2 bases from J, with 8 bases between. The CDR3 reads CASSLALENYGYTF. The CDR3, as DNA: TGTGCCAGCAGCTTGGCCCTGGAGAACTATGGCTACACCTTC.

A word on this clone: This specimen includes other DNA sequences encoding the same CDR3. The V gene is TRBV11-3, the J gene TRBJ2-3; TRBD2 is a possible D gene (5 bases). Germline CDR1 reads SGHNT; CDR2 reads YENEEA. V was pared by 0 bases and J by 0 bases, with 7 bases between. The CDR3 spans 15 residues. This CDR3 reads CASSLDGGSTDTQYF. CDR3 DNA sequence: TGTGCCAGCAGCTTAGATGGCGGGAGCACAGATACGCAGTATTTT.

The V and J genes are TRBV6-1 and TRBJ1-5, with 10 bases identical to TRBD1. The CDR3 totals 20 residues. Germline CDR1 reads MNHNS; CDR2 reads SASEGT. Unmatched junction bases numbered 11, after V lost 0 bases and J lost 0 bases. The CDR3 nucleotides read TGTGCCAGCAGTGAAGCACCCGGGGACAGGGGCCCGAATAGCAATCAGCCCCAGCATTTT. The encoded protein is CASSEAPGDRGPNSNQPQHF.

CDR3 amino acids: CASSTSDGADTQYF. In DNA form, the CDR3 reads TGTGCCAGTAGTACATCCGACGGAGCAGATACGCAGTATTTT. The V and J genes are TRBV19 and TRBJ2-3; D is undetermined. Per the germline V gene, CDR1 is LNHDA and CDR2 is SQIVND (reference sequence). This CDR3 has 14 residues. Trimming took off 4 bases at V and 4 bases at J, with 12 bases between the two ends.

This chain links TRBV4-1 with TRBJ2-3; D gene ambiguous. V was trimmed by 0 bases and J by 0 bases, leaving 4 bases between them. Germline V gene data show CDR1 as MGHRA and CDR2 as YSYEKL. CDR3 size: 14 residues. The CDR3 DNA sequence: TGCGCCAGCAGCCAAGATCGCAGCACAGATACGCAGTATTTT. Amino acid sequence: CASSQDRSTDTQYF.

The rearrangement uses TRBV25-1 and TRBJ1-1; 10 bases map to TRBD1. The CDR3 contains 14 residues. The germline gives CDR1 MGHDK, CDR2 SYGVNS. After removal of 5 bases from V and 6 bases from J, the junction contained 6 bases not matched to a gene. As DNA, the CDR3 is TGTGCCAGCAGTAGACAGGGGGCCGGGGCTGAAGCTTTCTTT. This codes for CASSRQGAGAEAFF.

This chain links TRBV11-2 with TRBJ2-1; TRBD2 might be the D (6 bases). Trimming left V 3 bases short and J 6 bases short, with 12 bases between. The CDR3 length is 14 residues. The V gene's germline CDR1 is SGHAT and CDR2 FQNNGV. The CDR3 nucleotides are TGTGCCAGCAGCTTTGGAGGACTAACCAATGAGCAGTTCTTC. This codes for CASSFGGLTNEQFF.

This chain joins TRBV6-1 and TRBJ2-2; no definite D call. The CDR3 runs 13 residues. CDR1 and CDR2 from the germline V gene are MNHNS and SASEGT. V lost 2 bases, J lost 7 bases, and 8 bases lay in between. Written as DNA, the CDR3 is TGTGCCAGCAGTGAATCAGGCGTCGGGGAGCTGTTTTTT. Its translation: CASSESGVGELFF.

The chain uses TRBV10-3 and TRBJ2-7; D remains unclear. V was pared by 8 bases and J by 6 bases, with 11 bases between. This CDR3 has 11 amino acids. The germline CDR1 and CDR2 sequences are ENHRY and SYGVKD. The CDR3 region is CAISGSVEQYF. The CDR3, as DNA: TGTGCCATCTCAGGTTCCGTCGAGCAGTACTTC.

This clone was seen a few times. The V call is TRBV19, the J call TRBJ2-3; 7 bases line up with TRBD1. CDR3 length: 15 amino acids. Germline V gives CDR1 LNHDA, CDR2 SQIVND (reference sequence). V lost 3 bases, J lost 2 bases, and 5 bases stayed unmatched. The chain's CDR3 is CASSIKQGYTDTQYF. For the CDR3, the DNA is TGTGCCAGTAGTATCAAACAGGGGTACACAGATACGCAGTATTTT.

The chain employs TRBV15 and TRBJ2-5; 9 bases fit TRBD2. The CDR3 spans 18 residues. J gave up 1 base and V 1 base, and 10 bases lay outside the gene matches. Germline lookup yields CDR1 LNHNV and CDR2 YYDKDF (reference sequence). DNA for the CDR3: TGTGCCACCAGCAGAGGTCCTCGAGCGGGGGGTCTCCAAGAGACCCAGTACTTC. It codes for CATSRGPRAGGLQETQYF. Full variable domain (remainder filled in from reference TRBV15 and TRBJ2-5): DAMVIQNPRYQVTQFGKPVTLSCSQTLNHNVMYWYQQKSSQAPKLLFHYYDKDFNNEADTPDNFQSRRPNTSFCFLDIRSPGLGDTAMYLCATSRGPRAGGLQETQYFGPGTRLLVL.